Listed here is a single T cell receptor beta chain. What this receptor recognizes is not known. No qualities accompany the bases; no much larger clone lies one base away. The data derive from a study of CD8 T cells in ankylosing spondylitis (TCRdb year 2017). Broadly, across the study: T cell receptor beta repertoires were profiled in healthy donors and ankylosing spondylitis patients so that disease-linked TCR variants could be found. In total, the full study cohort was made up of roughly 100 healthy donors and 20 to 25 ankylosing spondylitis patients. Peripheral blood was sampled, and synovial fluid was also collected from ankylosing spondylitis patients.

Results the study describes overall, beyond this receptor: A TCR beta motif of eight highly homologous amino acid variants appeared characteristic of blood from ankylosing spondylitis patients. Some motif variants were previously reported in synovial fluid and blood of reactive arthritis patients, suggesting common disease-initiation mechanisms. The disease-linked clones had a CD8+ phenotype and were found at relatively low frequencies in peripheral blood. The disease-linked clones were reported as significantly enriched in matched synovial fluid samples from ankylosing spondylitis patients.

For sequencing, an Illumina HiSeq 2500 was employed. TCR beta libraries were prepared by quantitative 5'-RACE with molecular barcodes. Turning to the authors' computational methods: Disease-linked TCR variants were identified with a new computational method built on a probabilistic model of VDJ rearrangement. TCRdb trimmed the raw reads at Q25, called clones with MiXCR and kept productive beta chains. Rows are unified per CDR3 protein, each entry keeping the most common DNA and genes. What appears here as the V and J calls and clone size reflects TCRdb's work, not the paper's. The sample table records 150,000 to 200,000 distinct CDR3 sequences; about 20% of these occur just once. The top ten clones comprise 4.3% of the sample. The germline V gene specifies SNHLY as CDR1 and FYNNEI as CDR2. At the junction V is shortened by 6 bases and J by 0 bases, with 5 bases in between. The CDR3, cysteine through phenylalanine, is 12 amino acids long. Only the CDR3 DNA is retained, 36 bases long and in frame from the first base.

The sequence derives from a male donor aged 5 to 30 with ankylosing spondylitis or in good health (not recorded which). Donor details come from another sample of the same person, matched by shared clones. The sequenced material came from blood, either unsorted or a sorted T cell fraction (not recorded which). Rearrangement joined TRBV2 to TRBJ1-1; no D segment can be confidently identified. The nucleotide sequence reads as follows: TGTGCCAGCAGGGGAATGAACACTGAAGCTTTCTTT. Translated, this gives CASRGMNTEAFF.